This T cell receptor beta chain was obtained from a study of CD8 T cells in Susac syndrome. General study results and limits: As acknowledged by the study, its TCR sequencing and HLA analysis included a relatively small number of individuals.

Germline V CDR1 and CDR2: ENHRY, SYGVKD. The CDR3 is 17 residues long. V was cut by 0 bases and J by 0 bases, with 12 bases left in between. Random hexamers were used to reverse transcribe 0.5 to 1 ug of RNA. By means of immunoSEQ multiplex PCR, TCR beta CDR3 spanning 54 Vbeta and 13 Jbeta underwent amplification. Each CDR3 protein gets one entry after TCRdb re-called the immunoSEQ multiplex PCR reads with MiXCR. The sample records 120,000 or so distinct CDR3 sequences, 94% being singletons. Sequencing targeted TCR beta in T cells from blood (CD8+ and CD4+). Turning to this clonotype: Its antigen is as yet unknown.

The specimen was CD4+ T cells from PBMCs. The chain uses TRBV10-3 and TRBJ2-1; D gene uncertain. The TCR sequence derives from a human donor in good health. This chain's CDR3 is CAISESMDGFSYNEQFF. DNA for the CDR3: TGTGCCATCAGTGAGTCGATGGACGGATTCTCCTACAATGAGCAGTTCTTC.